The 17 T cell receptor beta chains listed next were all sequenced from one sample in a study of cytomegalovirus exposure and HLA in healthy donors. Primers: 60 Vbeta forward and 13 Jbeta reverse. Some clones are missing from TCRdb's copy, which holds only in-frame ones; the method was immunoSEQ multiplex PCR. This table has approximately 210,000 clones, 75% to 85% appearing once. The source material was PBMCs. These TCRs come from a girl aged 5-17 years in good health and CMV-seropositive.

V gene TRBV7-8 combines with J gene TRBJ2-7, with a weak D call TRBD2 (5 bases). The CDR3 runs to 15 residues. Deletions cut 1 base from V and 2 bases from J, with 12 bases between. Germline V gene lookup returns CDR1 SGHVS and CDR2 FQNEAQ. The CDR3 sequence: CASSLGRDPAYEQYF. The CDR3 bases are TGTGCCAGCAGCTTAGGCCGGGATCCCGCCTACGAGCAGTACTTC.

This rearrangement joins TRBV2 to TRBJ1-5; the match to TRBD1 covers 7 bases. Trimming took 2 bases from V and 6 from J; bases not matched to a gene: 7. CDR3 length: 15 amino acids. CDR1 and CDR2 (germline): SNHLY, FYNNEI. The CDR3 region is CASSEYLTGAQPQHF. DNA of the CDR3: TGTGCCAGCAGTGAATATCTTACAGGGGCTCAGCCCCAGCATTTT.

V gene TRBV11-3 combines with J gene TRBJ2-1; 14 nucleotides align to TRBD2. CDR1 SGHNT and CDR2 YENEEA come from the germline V gene. This CDR3 has 16 residues. The V and J ends lost 5 bases and 6 bases, in that order; junction bases with no gene match: 6. In nucleotides, the CDR3 is TGTGCCAGCAGCGCAGAGACTAGCGGGGGGGGCAATGAGCAGTTCTTC. The encoded protein is CASSAETSGGGNEQFF. The variable domain in full, with the rest retrieved from reference TRBV11-3 and TRBJ2-1, is EAGVVQSPRYKIIEKKQPVAFWCNPISGHNTLYWYLQNLGQGPELLIRYENEEAVDDSQLPKDRFSAERLKGVDSTLKIQPAELGDSAVYLCASSAETSGGGNEQFFGPGTRLTVL.

The CDR3 is CASSQDAGGTEAFF. CDR3 DNA: TGCGCCAGCAGCCAAGACGCAGGGGGTACTGAAGCTTTCTTT. This chain links TRBV4-3 with TRBJ1-1, with TRBD1 matching over 7 bases. The CDR3 runs to 14 residues. Germline CDR1 is LGHNA and CDR2 is YSLEER. Unmatched junction bases numbered 3, after V lost 0 bases and J lost 5 bases.

The chain recombines TRBV9 with TRBJ2-5, with TRBD2 matching 13 bases. V shed 4 bases, J shed 4 bases, and the junction held 7 bases outside the gene matches. CDR3 length: 16 residues. The germline V gene encodes CDR1 SGDLS and CDR2 YYNGEE. The CDR3 DNA reads as TGTGCCAGCAGCCCCCAGTGGACTAGCGGGGGAGAGACCCAGTACTTC. The encoded protein is CASSPQWTSGGETQYF.

The V gene is TRBV15, the J gene TRBJ2-2; the D gene is possibly TRBD2 (6 bases). CDR1 and CDR2 from the germline V gene are LNHNV and YYDKDF (reference sequence). The CDR3 contains 16 residues. The V and J ends lost 0 bases and 5 bases respectively, with 13 bases between them. CDR3 coding DNA: TGTGCCACCAGCAGAGATGGCGGGGTGCGGACCGGGGAGCTGTTTTTT. As protein: CATSRDGGVRTGELFF.

This chain links TRBV7-9 with TRBJ2-7; no firm D call. There are 15 residues in the CDR3. V lost 3 bases to trimming and J lost 2 bases, with 14 bases between them. Germline V CDR1 and CDR2: SEHNR, FQNEAQ (reference sequence). The CDR3 protein is CASSFFPDKTYEQYF. The CDR3 DNA follows: TGTGCCAGCAGCTTCTTCCCTGACAAAACCTACGAGCAGTACTTC.

The rearrangement uses TRBV4-1 and TRBJ2-7, with D uncertain. The CDR3 covers 14 residues. Germline V gives CDR1 MGHRA, CDR2 YSYEKL. V lost 1 base, J lost 0 bases, and 7 bases lay in between. The CDR3 protein is CASSQVGRSYEQYF. Here the CDR3 DNA reads TGCGCCAGCAGCCAAGTTGGCCGCTCCTACGAGCAGTACTTC.

The chain carries TRBV7-9 and TRBJ2-2, with D perhaps TRBD1 (5 bases). Trimming took 4 bases from V and 3 from J, leaving 18 bases between them. The CDR3 loop spans 17 amino acids. Germline V gene sequence: CDR1 SEHNR, CDR2 FQNEAQ (reference sequence). Here the CDR3 DNA reads TGTGCCAGCAGCTCTTATTTGGGGCAGGCCTACACCGGGGAGCTGTTTTTT. Protein sequence: CASSSYLGQAYTGELFF.

The chain joins TRBV5-4 to TRBJ2-7; 7 bases line up with TRBD2. V was clipped by 4 bases and J by 7 bases; unmatched bases: 11. The V gene's germline CDR1 is SGHNT and CDR2 YYREEE (reference sequence). This CDR3 contains 14 residues. CDR3 in amino acids: CASSAQTGGREQYF. Here the CDR3 DNA reads TGTGCCAGCAGCGCCCAGACGGGGGGACGTGAGCAGTACTTC. Full variable domain (remainder filled in from reference TRBV5-4 and TRBJ2-7): ETGVTQSPTHLIKTRGQQVTLRCSSQSGHNTVSWYQQALGQGPQFIFQYYREEENGRGNFPPRFSGLQFPNYSSELNVNALELDDSALYLCASSAQTGGREQYFGPGTRLTVT.

The V gene is TRBV27, the J gene TRBJ2-7; no definite D call. In germline, CDR1 is MNHEY, CDR2 SMNVEV (reference sequence). V was pared by 2 bases and J by 7 bases, with 12 bases between. This CDR3 has 13 residues. The CDR3 here is CASSLAKFTEQYF. CDR3 nucleotides: TGTGCCAGCAGTTTAGCCAAGTTCACAGAGCAGTACTTC.

This chain links TRBV15 with TRBJ1-4; the D gene is possibly TRBD1 (6 bases). There are 15 residues in the CDR3. V gave up 2 bases and J gave up 7 bases, with 14 bases separating them. The germline V gene encodes CDR1 LNHNV and CDR2 YYDKDF (reference sequence). CDR3 residues: CATSRLTGNAEKLFF. Here the CDR3 DNA reads TGTGCCACCAGCAGACTAACAGGGAACGCTGAAAAACTGTTTTTT.

This clone was counted once. The chain is built from TRBV7-2 and TRBJ2-4, with 10 bases fitting TRBD1. The CDR3 totals 16 residues. Germline trimming cut 4 bases from V and 8 bases from J; bases unmatched to any gene: 11. Germline lookup yields CDR1 SGHTA and CDR2 FQGNSA. The CDR3 region has the DNA TGTGCCAGCAGCTCCCAACAGACAGGGGGCGCATACATTCAGTACTTC. This encodes CASSSQQTGGAYIQYF.

The rearrangement links TRBV6-6 to TRBJ1-2; 7 bases are shared with TRBD1. This CDR3 region has 14 residues. V shed 6 bases and J 0 bases; nucleotides not matched to a gene: 4. Per germline, CDR1 MNHNY and CDR2 SVGAGI (reference sequence). CDR3 amino acids: CASSQGGANYGYTF. The DNA of the CDR3 is TGTGCCAGCAGCCAGGGGGGAGCTAACTATGGCTACACCTTC.

In its sample, this clone was seen a few times. This sequence joins TRBV4-1 and TRBJ2-4, with D possibly being TRBD1 (5 bases). The CDR3 is 13 amino acids. The germline CDR1 and CDR2 sequences are MGHRA and YSYEKL. V shed 9 bases and J shed 2 bases, with 11 bases lying between them. CDR3 region: CASHDSSKNIQYF. The CDR3 nucleotides read TGCGCCAGTCATGACAGCTCCAAAAACATTCAGTACTTC.

This chain connects TRBV7-9 to TRBJ1-2; 9 bases are a match to TRBD1. CDR3 length: 16 amino acids. Germline CDR1 reads SEHNR; CDR2 reads FQNEAQ (reference sequence). With V trimmed by 7 bases and J by 7 bases, 16 bases remained unmatched. The DNA for the CDR3 is TGTGCCAGCACGACCGGGGACAGGGAAGCTTCGGGTGGCTACACCTTC. Its protein is CASTTGDREASGGYTF. Based on the CDR3 plus reference TRBV7-9 and TRBJ1-2, the full variable domain is DTGVSQNPRHKITKRGQNVTFRCDPISEHNRLYWYRQTLGQGPEFLTYFQNEAQLEKSRLLSDRFSAERPKGSFSTLEIQRTEQGDSAMYLCASTTGDREASGGYTFGSGTRLTVV.

This clone has more than one count but fewer than ten. The chain has TRBV9 and TRBJ2-5; a weak D match, TRBD1 (5 bases). Trimming removed 0 bases from V and 5 bases from J, with 11 bases in between. Germline V gene lookup returns CDR1 SGDLS and CDR2 YYNGEE. CDR3 size: 14 residues. This chain's CDR3 is CASSVGAGLETQYF. CDR3 nucleotides: TGTGCCAGCAGCGTAGGGGCAGGGCTTGAGACCCAGTACTTC.